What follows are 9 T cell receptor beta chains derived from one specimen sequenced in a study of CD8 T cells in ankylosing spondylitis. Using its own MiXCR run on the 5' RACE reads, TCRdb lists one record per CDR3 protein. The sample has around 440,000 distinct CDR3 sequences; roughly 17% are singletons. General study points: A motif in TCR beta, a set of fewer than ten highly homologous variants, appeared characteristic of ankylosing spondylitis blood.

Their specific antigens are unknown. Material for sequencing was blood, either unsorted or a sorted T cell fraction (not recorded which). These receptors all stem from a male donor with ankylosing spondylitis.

The CDR3 loop is CASSLGQSVNEQFF. The CDR3 DNA follows: TGCGCCAGCAGCCTCGGACAGAGTGTGAATGAGCAGTTCTTC. V and J are TRBV5-1 and TRBJ2-1, with D possibly being TRBD1 (6 bases). There are 14 residues in the CDR3. CDR1 is SGHRS, CDR2 YFSETQ, per germline. V was cut by 4 bases and J by 7 bases, with 15 bases left in between.

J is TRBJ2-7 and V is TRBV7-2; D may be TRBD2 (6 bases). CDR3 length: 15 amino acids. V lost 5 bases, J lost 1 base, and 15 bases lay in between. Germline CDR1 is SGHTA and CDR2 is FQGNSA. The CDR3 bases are TGTGCCAGCAGCCGGGACGCGGGGATTTCCTACGAGCAGTACTTC. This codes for CASSRDAGISYEQYF.

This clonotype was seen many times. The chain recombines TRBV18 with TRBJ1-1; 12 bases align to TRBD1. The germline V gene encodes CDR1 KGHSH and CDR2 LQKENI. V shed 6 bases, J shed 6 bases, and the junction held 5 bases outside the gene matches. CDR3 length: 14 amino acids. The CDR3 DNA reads TGTGCCAGCTCCCGGGACAGGGGGCTCTCTGAAGCTTTCTTT. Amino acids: CASSRDRGLSEAFF.

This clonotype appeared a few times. The CDR3 protein is CASRAGRGSYEQYF. The CDR3 DNA follows: TGTGCCAGCAGAGCCGGAAGGGGCTCCTACGAGCAGTACTTC. This chain links TRBV2 with TRBJ2-7; tentatively, D is TRBD1 (5 bases). The V gene lost 6 bases and the J gene lost 0 bases, with 12 bases spanning the gap. The CDR3 is made up of 14 amino acids. Germline lookup yields CDR1 SNHLY and CDR2 FYNNEI.

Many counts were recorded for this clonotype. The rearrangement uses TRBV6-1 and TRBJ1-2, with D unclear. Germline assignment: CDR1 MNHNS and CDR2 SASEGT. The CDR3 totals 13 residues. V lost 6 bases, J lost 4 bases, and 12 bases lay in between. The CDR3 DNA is TGTGCCAGCAGACCCCCGGGTGGCTATGGCTACACCTTC. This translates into CASRPPGGYGYTF.

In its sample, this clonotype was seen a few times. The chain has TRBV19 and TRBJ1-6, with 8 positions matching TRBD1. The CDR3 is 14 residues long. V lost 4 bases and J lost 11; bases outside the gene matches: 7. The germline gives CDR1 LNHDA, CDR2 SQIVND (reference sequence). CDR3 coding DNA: TGTGCCAGTAGTACCCACAGGGGGTCGACACCCCTCCACTTT. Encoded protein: CASSTHRGSTPLHF.

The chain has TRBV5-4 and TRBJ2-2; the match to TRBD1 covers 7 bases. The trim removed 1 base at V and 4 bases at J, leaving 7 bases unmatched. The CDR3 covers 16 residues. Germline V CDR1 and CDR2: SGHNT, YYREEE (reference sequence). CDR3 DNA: TGTGCCAGCAGCTTGATCTCGGCAGGGGGCACCGGGGAGCTGTTTTTT. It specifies CASSLISAGGTGELFF. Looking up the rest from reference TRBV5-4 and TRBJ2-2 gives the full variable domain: ETGVTQSPTHLIKTRGQQVTLRCSSQSGHNTVSWYQQALGQGPQFIFQYYREEENGRGNFPPRFSGLQFPNYSSELNVNALELDDSALYLCASSLISAGGTGELFFGEGSRLTVL.

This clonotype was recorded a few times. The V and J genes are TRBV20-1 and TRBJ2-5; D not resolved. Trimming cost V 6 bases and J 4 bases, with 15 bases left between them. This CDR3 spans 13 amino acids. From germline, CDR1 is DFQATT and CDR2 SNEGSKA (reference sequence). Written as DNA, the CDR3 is TGCAGTGCAAACCCCGTAGGACGAGAGACCCAGTACTTC. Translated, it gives CSANPVGRETQYF.

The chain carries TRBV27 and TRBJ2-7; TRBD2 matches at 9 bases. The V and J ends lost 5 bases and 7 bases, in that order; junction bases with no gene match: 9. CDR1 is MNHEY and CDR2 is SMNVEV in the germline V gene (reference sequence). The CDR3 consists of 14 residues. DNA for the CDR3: TGTGCCAGCAGTCCCATAGCGGGAGCGGGGGAGCAGTACTTC. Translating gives CASSPIAGAGEQYF.